The 7 T cell receptor beta chains in this list originate from one sample, sequenced in a study of breast tumors, draining lymph nodes, adjacent tissues. MiXCR, run by TCRdb on the multiplex PCR reads, gives a single entry per CDR3 protein. Of about 180,000 distinct CDR3 sequences listed, about 34% were seen once; the top ten hold 3.8%. Axillary draining lymph nodes of breast cancer patients supplied the node samples. The sequencing input was axillary lymph node tissue. The receptors derive from a female donor with breast cancer. Some clones in this sample may be carry-over from other donors' samples.

About this clonotype: Since a much larger clone is just one base distant, this may be a read error. This chain links TRBV7-9 with TRBJ2-4; 9 positions match TRBD1. The germline CDR1 and CDR2 sequences are SEHNR and FQNEAQ (reference sequence). This CDR3 region has 15 residues. The CDR3 here is CASSLNGQGNDIQDF. For the CDR3, the DNA is TGTGCCAGCAGCCTAAACGGACAGGGGAATGACATTCAGGACTTC.

The table lists this clonotype with many counts. V gene TRBV5-1 combines with J gene TRBJ2-7; 14 bases agree with TRBD2. This CDR3 has 17 amino acids. Germline V gene data show CDR1 as SGHRS and CDR2 as YFSETQ. The V and J ends lost 5 bases and 2 bases, in that order; junction bases with no gene match: 9. The CDR3 here is CASRFGTSGSPPYEQYF. In DNA form, the CDR3 reads TGCGCCAGCAGATTTGGGACTAGCGGGAGTCCCCCCTACGAGCAGTACTTC.

The chain couples TRBV7-2 to TRBJ1-1; D call uncertain. Trimming took off 1 base at V and 4 bases at J, with 16 bases between the two ends. CDR3 size: 16 residues. CDR1 SGHTA and CDR2 FQGNSA come from the germline V gene. CDR3 loop: CASSLVRGGLGTEAFF. CDR3 coding DNA: TGTGCCAGCAGCTTAGTACGTGGAGGTTTAGGCACTGAAGCTTTCTTT.

Comments on this clonotype: This sequence may be a read error, since a much larger clone differs from it by one base. CDR3 region: CANSRMTGPGNTIYF. DNA of the CDR3: TGTGCCAACAGTCGGATGACGGGGCCTGGAAACACCATATATTTT. The chain recombines TRBV6-5 with TRBJ1-3; TRBD1 is a possible D gene (5 bases). Germline CDR1 MNHEY, CDR2 SVGAGI. The CDR3 loop spans 15 amino acids.

This clonotype showed up many times. This sequence joins TRBV15 and TRBJ2-2; 10 nucleotides match TRBD1. There are 15 residues in the CDR3. Germline V CDR1 and CDR2: LNHNV, YYDKDF (reference sequence). Germline trimming cut 4 bases from V and 5 bases from J; bases unmatched to any gene: 4. The CDR3 DNA is TGTGCCACCAGCACCCGACAGGGGGCAACCGGGGAGCTGTTTTTT. It codes for CATSTRQGATGELFF.

This clonotype was picked up many times. The CDR3 region has the DNA TGTGCCAGCAGCTCCAGGGCCCAGCCCCAGCATTTT. As protein: CASSSRAQPQHF. This chain links TRBV12-1 with TRBJ1-5. TRBV12-1 is a pseudogene segment. The CDR3 runs 12 residues.

At least ten counts were recorded for this clonotype. V is TRBV9 and J is TRBJ2-1; 12 bases are a match to TRBD2. The junction had 8 bases not matched to a gene; V was cut back by 0 bases and J by 7 bases. This CDR3 has 17 residues. Per the germline V gene, CDR1 is SGDLS and CDR2 is YYNGEE. CDR3 residues: CASSVGLAGGPWNEQFF. In DNA, the CDR3 is TGTGCCAGCAGCGTAGGGCTAGCGGGAGGGCCGTGGAATGAGCAGTTCTTC.